Below, one T cell receptor beta chain is given with its context. During its preparation, the TCRbeta library received unique molecular identifiers. Each CDR3 protein gets one entry after TCRdb re-called the PCR reads with MiXCR. The table lists approximately 510,000 distinct CDR3 sequences, approximately 20% of them singletons. The data originate from a study of T-cell reconstitution after alpha-beta-depleted transplantation in children. This CDR3 is 15 amino acids long. With V trimmed by 1 base and J by 8 bases, 5 bases remained unmatched. The germline V gene encodes CDR1 SGHRS and CDR2 YFSETQ. The clonotype comes from a human donor who donated a stem cell graft to a child with acute lymphoblastic leukemia. This specimen was PBMCs from the stem cell graft donor, taken from the stem cell graft. The chain recombines TRBV5-1 with TRBJ1-4, with 10 bases that match TRBD1. The CDR3 coding sequence is TGCGCCAGCAGCTTGATGACAGGGGGCGAGGAAAAACTGTTTTTT. This encodes CASSLMTGGEEKLFF.